These 26 T cell receptor beta chains share one sample of origin, sequenced in a study of T cell changes during pregnancy in multiple sclerosis. Repertoires were generated with immunoSEQ multiplex PCR, while TCRdb's copy carries only in-frame clones and drops some. This sample has approximately 70,000 clones; 80% to 90% occur once, and the top ten carry about 0.9%. The specimen comprised peripheral blood, sampled in the first trimester of pregnancy. Receptor source: a female donor in good health, enrolled as a control in a pregnancy study.

The chain couples TRBV5-1 to TRBJ2-7, with 10 bases that match TRBD2. The CDR3 spans 15 residues. CDR1 is SGHRS and CDR2 is YFSETQ in the germline V gene. After removal of 2 bases from V and 2 bases from J, the junction contained 4 bases not matched to a gene. The DNA for the CDR3 is TGCGCCAGCAGCTTAGGACTAGCGGAAGCCTACGAGCAGTACTTC. Its protein product is CASSLGLAEAYEQYF.

The V gene is TRBV4-2, the J gene TRBJ2-3; TRBD2 aligns across 12 bases. Per germline, CDR1 LGHNA and CDR2 YNFKEQ. Unmatched junction bases numbered 7, after V lost 0 bases and J lost 3 bases. The CDR3 is 18 residues long. The CDR3: CASSQDTRLAGVTDTQYF. CDR3 nucleotide sequence: TGTGCCAGCAGCCAAGATACCCGACTAGCGGGAGTTACAGATACGCAGTATTTT.

V gene TRBV5-1 combines with J gene TRBJ2-2; tentative D call: TRBD2 (6 bases). The ends were cut back, 1 base at V and 1 base at J, with 14 bases in the middle. CDR3 length: 17 amino acids. The germline CDR1 and CDR2 sequences are SGHRS and YFSETQ. CDR3: CASSLSGPGRNTGELFF. The CDR3 DNA reads TGCGCCAGCAGCTTGAGCGGCCCCGGGAGGAACACCGGGGAGCTGTTTTTT.

This clone was recorded only once. V and J are TRBV10-2 and TRBJ1-5; 9 bases are a match to TRBD1. The germline V gene has CDR1 WSHSY and CDR2 SAAADI. The CDR3 loop spans 16 amino acids. V gave up 2 bases and J gave up 2 bases; unmatched junction bases: 4. CDR3: CASSEPRQGGNQPQHF. The CDR3 bases are TGCGCCAGCAGTGAGCCGCGACAGGGGGGCAATCAGCCCCAGCATTTT.

V is TRBV7-9 and J is TRBJ2-2; the D gene is possibly TRBD1 (5 bases). The length of the CDR3 is 16 residues. Deletions cut 6 bases from V and 3 bases from J, with 17 bases between. Looked up from germline, CDR1 is SEHNR and CDR2 is FQNEAQ (reference sequence). CDR3 sequence (DNA): TGTGCCAGCAGACCCCCGGGCAGGGCCGACACCGGGGAGCTGTTTTTT. Amino acid sequence: CASRPPGRADTGELFF.

The rearrangement links TRBV9 to TRBJ1-6, with D uncertain. V was pared by 0 bases and J by 9 bases, with 10 bases between. The CDR3 consists of 14 residues. Germline CDR1 and CDR2: SGDLS and YYNGEE. CDR3 nucleotides: TGTGCCAGCAGCGTAGGGTGGGAGGCTTCACCCCTCCACTTT. Its translation is CASSVGWEASPLHF.

The chain is built from TRBV27 and TRBJ2-1; TRBD2 matches 9 bases. The CDR3 length is 16 residues. J gave up 2 bases and V 2 bases, and 4 bases lay outside the gene matches. CDR1 and CDR2 (germline): MNHEY, SMNVEV (reference sequence). CDR3: CASSLVAGVAYNEQFF. The CDR3 coding sequence is TGTGCCAGCAGTTTAGTAGCGGGAGTAGCCTACAATGAGCAGTTCTTC.

This clone showed up just once. The chain joins TRBV5-4 to TRBJ2-1; 7 nucleotides match TRBD2. Germline V gene sequence: CDR1 SGHNT, CDR2 YYREEE (reference sequence). V trimming: 2 bases; J trimming: 7 bases; junction bases outside the gene matches: 3. This CDR3 has 13 residues. The CDR3 nucleotides read TGTGCCAGCAGCTTTTGGGGGGGGAATGAGCAGTTCTTC. Amino acids: CASSFWGGNEQFF.

This clone was counted between two and nine times. The chain joins TRBV19 to TRBJ1-5; 7 bases align to TRBD1. Germline-derived CDR1 and CDR2 are LNHDA and SQIVND (reference sequence). The CDR3 length is 15 residues. V shed 4 bases and J 2 bases; nucleotides not matched to a gene: 5. CDR3 loop: CASSKQGQGNQPQHF. In DNA form, the CDR3 reads TGTGCCAGTAGTAAACAGGGGCAAGGCAATCAGCCCCAGCATTTT.

The chain has TRBV6-6 and TRBJ2-7, with TRBD1 matching 7 bases. The CDR3 is made up of 15 amino acids. V lost 5 bases, J lost 0 bases, and 7 bases stayed unmatched. Germline assignment: CDR1 MNHNY and CDR2 SVGAGI (reference sequence). The DNA of the CDR3 is TGTGCCAGCAGTCCCGGGACAGCCACCTCCTACGAGCAGTACTTC. Protein sequence: CASSPGTATSYEQYF.

The rearrangement joins TRBV7-2 to TRBJ2-7; D is unresolved. The CDR3 has 12 residues. V was trimmed by 6 bases and J by 7 bases, leaving 13 bases between them. Per the germline V gene, CDR1 is SGHTA and CDR2 is FQGNSA. CDR3 sequence (DNA): TGTGCCAGCAGTTGGAGTTCCGGTGAGCAGTACTTC. Translation: CASSWSSGEQYF.

The V call is TRBV28, the J call TRBJ2-7, with TRBD1 as a possible D gene (6 bases). The germline CDR1 and CDR2 sequences are MDHEN and SYDVKM. Trimming left V 5 bases short and J 2 bases short, with 13 bases between. This CDR3 has 14 amino acids. Here the CDR3 DNA reads TGTGCCAGCAGTCGGCAGGGGAGCCCCTACGAGCAGTACTTC. Its translation is CASSRQGSPYEQYF.

The chain carries TRBV19 and TRBJ1-2; weak D call: TRBD1 (5 bases). From germline, CDR1 is LNHDA and CDR2 SQIVND (reference sequence). The CDR3 is made up of 15 amino acids. The germline V and J ends were trimmed by 0 bases and 1 base, with 9 bases remaining between them. The CDR3 nucleotides are TGTGCCAGTAGTATAGAACGGACACTTAACTATGGCTACACCTTC. Translated, it gives CASSIERTLNYGYTF.

This clone was seen just once. This chain links TRBV7-2 with TRBJ2-7, with a tentative D call TRBD2 (5 bases). Germline loops: CDR1 SGHTA, CDR2 FQGNSA. The CDR3 totals 14 residues. The V and J ends lost 0 bases and 5 bases respectively, with 11 bases between them. Written as DNA, the CDR3 is TGTGCCAGCAGCTTAGCAGCGGACCCCAACGAGCAGTACTTC. Its translation: CASSLAADPNEQYF.

The chain links TRBV5-6 to TRBJ1-4, with D perhaps matching TRBD1 (5 bases). CDR1 SGHDT and CDR2 YYEEEE come from the germline V gene. This CDR3 comprises 16 residues. V lost 1 base to trimming and J lost 8 bases, with 18 bases between them. CDR3 coding DNA: TGTGCCAGCAGCTTGAATCCGGGCAGGGTTTTAGAAAAACTGTTTTTT. This codes for CASSLNPGRVLEKLFF.

This clone has just one count. The chain links TRBV28 to TRBJ2-7; TRBD1 matches 7 bases. Germline V gives CDR1 MDHEN, CDR2 SYDVKM. The CDR3 has 16 amino acids. V lost 6 bases and J lost 0; bases outside the gene matches: 11. CDR3 coding DNA: TGTGCCAGCAGACCCATTCGCAGGGGGAACTCCTACGAGCAGTACTTC. This codes for CASRPIRRGNSYEQYF.

The V gene is TRBV11-2, the J gene TRBJ1-1; D perhaps matches TRBD1 (5 bases). V dropped 5 bases and J dropped 1 base, with 20 bases sitting between them. Germline-derived CDR1 and CDR2 are SGHAT and FQNNGV. The CDR3 runs to 17 residues. The CDR3 DNA follows: TGTGCCAGCAGCAGGACTTACTCCTCCGGGGGGAACACTGAAGCTTTCTTT. It yields the protein CASSRTYSSGGNTEAFF.

The chain uses TRBV4-1 and TRBJ2-1; D may be TRBD1 (7 bases). Between the trimmed V and J ends, which lost 1 base and 8 bases, there was a span of 9 bases. Germline CDR1 MGHRA, CDR2 YSYEKL. CDR3 length: 13 amino acids. CDR3 in amino acids: CASSQARGDEQFF. In DNA, the CDR3 is TGCGCCAGCAGCCAAGCCAGGGGGGATGAGCAGTTCTTC.

The chain carries TRBV19 and TRBJ1-4; 10 bases align to TRBD1. The germline CDR1 and CDR2 sequences are LNHDA and SQIVND (reference sequence). Germline trimming cut 6 bases from V and 4 bases from J; bases unmatched to any gene: 2. This CDR3 is built from 14 residues. CDR3 bases: TGTGCCAGTAGCGGGACAGGGGTTAATGAAAAACTGTTTTTT. It translates to CASSGTGVNEKLFF. Looking up the rest from reference TRBV19 and TRBJ1-4 gives the full variable domain: DGGITQSPKYLFRKEGQNVTLSCEQNLNHDAMYWYRQDPGQGLRLIYYSQIVNDFQKGDIAEGYSVSREKKESFPLTVTSAQKNPTAFYLCASSGTGVNEKLFFGSGTQLSVL.

The chain links TRBV27 to TRBJ2-7; D perhaps matches TRBD2 (6 bases). The CDR3 loop spans 16 amino acids. Trimming shortened V by 4 bases and J by 2 bases, and 18 bases separated the two germline ends. Germline-derived CDR1 and CDR2 are MNHEY and SMNVEV (reference sequence). The CDR3 DNA reads as TGTGCCAGCAGTTCGGTAAGGCGGGACGTCACCTACGAGCAGTACTTC. Amino acids: CASSSVRRDVTYEQYF.

The chain has TRBV7-2 and TRBJ2-1; the match to TRBD2 covers 10 bases. The V and J ends lost 5 bases and 0 bases, in that order; junction bases with no gene match: 13. The CDR3 is 19 residues long. Germline V gene lookup returns CDR1 SGHTA and CDR2 FQGNSA. The chain's CDR3 is CASSRPASGGRSSYNEQFF. In DNA, the CDR3 is TGTGCCAGCAGCCGCCCGGCTAGCGGGGGAAGGAGCTCCTACAATGAGCAGTTCTTC.

V is TRBV28 and J is TRBJ1-1, with a possible D match to TRBD1 (5 bases). The V gene lost 2 bases and the J gene lost 1 base, with 8 bases spanning the gap. Germline CDR1 reads MDHEN; CDR2 reads SYDVKM. There are 14 residues in the CDR3. The CDR3: CASSLDSGNTEAFF. The CDR3 coding sequence is TGTGCCAGCAGTTTAGACAGTGGGAACACTGAAGCTTTCTTT.

This clone was counted a single time. V is TRBV2 and J is TRBJ1-2; perhaps TRBD1 as D (5 bases). CDR3 length equals 14 residues. Looked up from germline, CDR1 is SNHLY and CDR2 is FYNNEI. Trimming stripped 2 bases from V and 2 bases from J, with 9 bases between. CDR3 DNA: TGTGCCAGCAGTGAAACAGGCCCAAACTATGGCTACACCTTC. It yields the protein CASSETGPNYGYTF.

The rearrangement uses TRBV5-1 and TRBJ1-1; D gene unclear. The CDR3 covers 16 residues. Trimming left V 2 bases short and J 0 bases short, with 14 bases between. Per the germline V gene, CDR1 is SGHRS and CDR2 is YFSETQ. The CDR3 coding sequence is TGCGCCAGCAGCTTAGTGTCAACTCCCATGAACACTGAAGCTTTCTTT. It is translated as CASSLVSTPMNTEAFF.

This clone was detected only once. This chain links TRBV13 with TRBJ1-6; D unresolved. V dropped 4 bases and J dropped 5 bases, with 18 bases sitting between them. The CDR3 spans 17 residues. From germline, CDR1 is PRHDT and CDR2 FYEKMQ (reference sequence). The DNA of the CDR3 is TGTGCCAGCAGCTCAAATTATGGCGGCGGAAATAATTCACCCCTCCACTTT. Encoded protein: CASSSNYGGGNNSPLHF.

In this sample, this clone turned up once. The chain couples TRBV4-3 to TRBJ2-7, with a tentative D call TRBD2 (6 bases). The CDR3 has 17 residues. Trimming took 3 bases from V and 2 from J, leaving 20 bases between them. Germline-derived CDR1 and CDR2 are LGHNA and YSLEER. The CDR3 nucleotides are TGCGCCAGCAGCCAGGACCTCTCTCCGGGAGCCACCTACGAGCAGTACTTC. Protein product: CASSQDLSPGATYEQYF.